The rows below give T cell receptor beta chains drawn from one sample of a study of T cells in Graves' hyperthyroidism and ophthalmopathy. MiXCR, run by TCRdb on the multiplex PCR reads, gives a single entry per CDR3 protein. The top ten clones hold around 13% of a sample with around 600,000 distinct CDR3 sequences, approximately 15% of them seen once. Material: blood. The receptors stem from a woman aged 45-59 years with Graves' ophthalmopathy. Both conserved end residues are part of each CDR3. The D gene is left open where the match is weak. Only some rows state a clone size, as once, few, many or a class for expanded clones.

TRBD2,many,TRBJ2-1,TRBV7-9,CASSLALAGYNEQFF,TGTGCTAGCAGCTTAGCACTAGCGGGGTACAATGAGCAGTTCTTC
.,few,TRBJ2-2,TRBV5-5,CASSLEPGPPGELFF,TGTGCCAGCAGCTTGGAACCAGGGCCACCCGGGGAGCTGTTTTTT
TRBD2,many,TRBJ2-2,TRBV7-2,CASSLGLAGVNGELFF,TGTGCCAGCAGCTTAGGACTAGCGGGAGTGAACGGGGAGCTGTTTTTT
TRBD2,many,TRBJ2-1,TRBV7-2,CASKGRETYNEQFF,TGTGCCAGCAAGGGGCGGGAGACCTACAATGAGCAGTTCTTC
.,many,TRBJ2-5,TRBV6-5,CASSYSVGAETQYF,TGTGCCAGCAGTTACTCGGTAGGGGCAGAGACCCAGTACTTC
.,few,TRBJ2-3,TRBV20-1,CSASLGGSTDTQYF,TGCAGTGCTAGCCTAGGGGGTAGCACAGATACGCAGTATTTT
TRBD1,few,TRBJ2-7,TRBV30,CAWRGQGVYEQYF,TGTGCCTGGAGAGGACAGGGAGTCTACGAGCAGTACTTC
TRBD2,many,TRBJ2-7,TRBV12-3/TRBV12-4,CASSLARGRENEQYF,TGTGCCAGCAGTTTAGCGCGCGGGAGGGAAAACGAGCAGTACTTC
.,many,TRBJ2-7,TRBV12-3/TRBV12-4,CASSLSGRGEQYF,TGTGCCAGCAGTTTGTCAGGGCGAGGGGAGCAGTACTTC
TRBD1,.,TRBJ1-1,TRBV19,CASSIVGTAEAFF,TGTGCCAGTAGTATAGTGGGGACAGCTGAAGCTTTCTTT
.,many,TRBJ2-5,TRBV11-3,CASSSRSLTQETQYF,TGTGCCAGCAGCTCACGCTCCCTAACTCAAGAGACCCAGTACTTC
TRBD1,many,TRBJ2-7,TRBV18,CASSPPTPGTGDEQYF,TGTGCCAGCTCACCCCCTACACCCGGGACAGGGGACGAGCAGTACTTC
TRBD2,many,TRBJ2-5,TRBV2,CASSDYGTSSWETQYF,TGTGCCAGCAGTGACTACGGGACTAGTTCTTGGGAGACCCAGTACTTC
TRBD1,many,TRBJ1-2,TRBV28,CASSLSGQGIPGYTF,TGTGCCAGCAGTTTATCAGGACAGGGTATCCCTGGCTACACCTTC
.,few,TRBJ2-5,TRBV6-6,CASSYSMKQETQYF,TGTGCCAGCAGTTACTCGATGAAACAAGAGACCCAGTACTTC
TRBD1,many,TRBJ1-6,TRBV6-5,CASSYQGQQNSPLHF,TGTGCCAGCAGTTACCAGGGACAGCAAAATTCACCCCTCCACTTT
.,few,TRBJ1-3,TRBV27,CASSPSVGNTIYF,TGTGCCAGCAGTCCGTCTGTTGGAAACACCATATATTTT
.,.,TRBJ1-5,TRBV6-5,CASSYQAGSQPQHF,TGTGCCAGCAGTTACCAGGCGGGTTCTCAGCCCCAACATTTT
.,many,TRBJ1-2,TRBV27,CASTPYSRGLNYGYTF,TGTGCCAGCACCCCTTATTCCAGGGGACTAAACTATGGCTACACCTTC
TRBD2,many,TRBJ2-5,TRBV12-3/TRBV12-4,CASSLALAGQETQYF,TGTGCCAGCAGTTTAGCGCTAGCGGGTCAAGAGACCCAGTACTTC
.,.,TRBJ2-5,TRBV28,CASSLSGKYREAQYF,TGTGCCAGCAGTTTATCCGGGAAATACCGAGAGGCCCAGTACTTC
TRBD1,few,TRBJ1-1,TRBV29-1,CSVDGRRQGTSEAFF,TGCAGCGTTGATGGTCGGCGACAGGGGACCAGCGAAGCTTTCTTT
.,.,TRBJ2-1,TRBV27,CASSKGGTYNEQFF,TGTGCCAGCAGTAAGGGGGGCACCTACAATGAGCAGTTCTTC
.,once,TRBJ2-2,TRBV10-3,CAIPQSQNTGELFF,TGTGCCATCCCCCAGAGCCAGAACACCGGGGAGCTGTTTTTT
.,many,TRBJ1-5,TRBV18,CASSPGTPRGSQPQHF,TGTGCCAGCTCACCTGGGACCCCGCGGGGAAGTCAGCCCCAGCATTTT
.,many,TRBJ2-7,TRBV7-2,CASSLDPVTYEQYF,TGTGCCAGCAGCTTAGATCCGGTGACCTACGAGCAGTACTTC
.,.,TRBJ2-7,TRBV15,CATSRDRPYEQYF,TGTGCCACCAGCAGAGATCGTCCCTACGAGCAGTACTTC
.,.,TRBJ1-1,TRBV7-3,CASSLSLGDTEAFF,TGTGCCAGCAGCTTAAGTCTGGGGGACACTGAAGCTTTCTTT
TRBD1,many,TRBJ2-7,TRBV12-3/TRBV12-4,CASSLGTGGNGQYF,TGTGCCAGCAGTTTAGGGACAGGGGGCAATGGGCAGTACTTC
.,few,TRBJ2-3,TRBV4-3,CASSWGRPSTDTQYF,TGCGCCAGCAGCTGGGGGCGACCGAGCACAGATACGCAGTATTTT
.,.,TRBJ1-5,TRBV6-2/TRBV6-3,CASRPRERRHQPQHF,TGTGCCAGCAGACCTCGGGAAAGGCGGCATCAGCCCCAGCATTTT
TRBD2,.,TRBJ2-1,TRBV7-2,CASSFRLAGDWNEQFF,TGTGCCAGCAGCTTCCGACTAGCGGGAGACTGGAATGAGCAGTTCTTC
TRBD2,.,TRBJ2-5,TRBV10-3,CAISGGTSGDQETQYF,TGTGCCATCAGTGGGGGGACTAGCGGGGACCAAGAGACCCAGTACTTC
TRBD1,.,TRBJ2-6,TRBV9,CASSDHGERGPAGANVLTF,TGTGCCAGCAGCGACCACGGGGAGAGGGGGCCGGCTGGGGCCAACGTCCTGACTTTC
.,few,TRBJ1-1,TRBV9,CASSVANVGPAEAFF,TGTGCCAGCAGCGTAGCCAACGTGGGGCCTGCTGAAGCTTTCTTT
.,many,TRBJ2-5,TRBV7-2,CASSPGDRETQYF,TGTGCCAGCAGCCCCGGAGATAGAGAGACCCAGTACTTC
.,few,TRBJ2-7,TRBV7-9,CASSGRYEQYF,TGTGCCAGCTCGGGCAGGTACGAGCAGTACTTC
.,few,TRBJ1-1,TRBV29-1,CSAGADGNTEAFF,TGCAGCGCAGGGGCGGATGGGAACACTGAAGCTTTCTTT
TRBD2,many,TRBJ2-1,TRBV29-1,CSVAGGLAGGLVSQYEQFF,TGCAGCGTGGCGGGGGGACTAGCGGGAGGGCTCGTTTCACAATATGAGCAGTTCTTC
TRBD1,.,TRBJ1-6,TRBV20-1,CSARRTGTGVSPLHF,TGCAGTGCTAGGCGGACCGGGACAGGGGTTTCACCCCTCCACTTT